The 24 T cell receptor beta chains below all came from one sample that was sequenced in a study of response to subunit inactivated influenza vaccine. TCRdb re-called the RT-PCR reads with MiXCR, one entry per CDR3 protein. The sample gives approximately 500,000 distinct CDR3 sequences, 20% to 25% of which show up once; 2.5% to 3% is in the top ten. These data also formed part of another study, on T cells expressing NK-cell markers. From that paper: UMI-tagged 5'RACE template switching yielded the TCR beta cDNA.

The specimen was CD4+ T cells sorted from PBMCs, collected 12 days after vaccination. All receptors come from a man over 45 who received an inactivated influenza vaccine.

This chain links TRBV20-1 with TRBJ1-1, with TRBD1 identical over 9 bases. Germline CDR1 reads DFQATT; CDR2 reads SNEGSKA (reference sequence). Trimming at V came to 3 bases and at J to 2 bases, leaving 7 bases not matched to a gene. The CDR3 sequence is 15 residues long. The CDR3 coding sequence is TGCAGTGCTAGTACAGGGGGCAATTTCAACACTGAAGCTTTCTTT. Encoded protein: CSASTGGNFNTEAFF.

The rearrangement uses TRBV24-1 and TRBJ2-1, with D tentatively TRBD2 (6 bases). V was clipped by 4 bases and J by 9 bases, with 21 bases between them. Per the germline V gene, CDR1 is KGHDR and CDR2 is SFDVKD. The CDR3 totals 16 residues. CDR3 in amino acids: CATSDPGLPMLGEQFF. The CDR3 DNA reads TGTGCCACCAGTGACCCCGGACTACCCATGCTCGGTGAGCAGTTCTTC.

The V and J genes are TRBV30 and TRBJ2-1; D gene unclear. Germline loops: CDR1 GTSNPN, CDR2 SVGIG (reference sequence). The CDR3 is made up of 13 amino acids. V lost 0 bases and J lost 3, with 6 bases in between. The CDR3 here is CAWSVRSYNEQFF. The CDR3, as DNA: TGTGCCTGGAGTGTACGGAGCTACAATGAGCAGTTCTTC. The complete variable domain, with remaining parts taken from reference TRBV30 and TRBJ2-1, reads SQTIHQWPATLVQPVGSPLSLECTVEGTSNPNLYWYRQAAGRGLQLLFYSVGIGQISSEVPQNLSASRPQDRQFILSSKKLLLSDSGFYLCAWSVRSYNEQFFGPGTRLTVL.

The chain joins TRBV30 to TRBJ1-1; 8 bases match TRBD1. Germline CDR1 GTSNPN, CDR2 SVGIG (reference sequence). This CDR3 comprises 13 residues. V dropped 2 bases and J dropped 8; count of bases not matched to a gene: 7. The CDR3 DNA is TGTGCCTGGAGTTTACACAGGGGGGGAGAAGCTTTCTTT. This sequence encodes CAWSLHRGGEAFF.

CDR3 sequence reads: CASTTGQVYNEQFF. The DNA of the CDR3 is TGTGCCAGCACAACGGGACAGGTATACAATGAGCAGTTCTTC. The V and J genes are TRBV28 and TRBJ2-1, with 8 bases fitting TRBD1. This CDR3 comprises 14 residues. The V gene's germline CDR1 is MDHEN and CDR2 SYDVKM. J gave up 4 bases and V 7 bases, and 6 bases lay outside the gene matches. Based on the CDR3 plus reference TRBV28 and TRBJ2-1, the full variable domain is DVKVTQSSRYLVKRTGEKVFLECVQDMDHENMFWYRQDPGLGLRLIYFSYDVKMKEKGDIPEGYSVSREKKERFSLILESASTNQTSMYLCASTTGQVYNEQFFGPGTRLTVL.

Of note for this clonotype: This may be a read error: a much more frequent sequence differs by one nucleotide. The CDR3 nucleotides read TGTGCCGGCAGTTTCCTAATCAACACTGAAGCTTTCTTT. Its translation is CAGSFLINTEAFF. This chain connects TRBV28 to TRBJ1-1; D gene unclear. This CDR3 spans 13 amino acids. Germline V lookup: CDR1 MDHEN, CDR2 SYDVKM.

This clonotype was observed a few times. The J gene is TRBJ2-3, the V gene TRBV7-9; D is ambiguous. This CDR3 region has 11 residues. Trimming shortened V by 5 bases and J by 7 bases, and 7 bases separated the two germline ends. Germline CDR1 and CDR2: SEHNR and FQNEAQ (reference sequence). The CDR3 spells CASSPAYTQYF. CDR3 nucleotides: TGTGCCAGCAGCCCGGCGTATACGCAGTATTTT.

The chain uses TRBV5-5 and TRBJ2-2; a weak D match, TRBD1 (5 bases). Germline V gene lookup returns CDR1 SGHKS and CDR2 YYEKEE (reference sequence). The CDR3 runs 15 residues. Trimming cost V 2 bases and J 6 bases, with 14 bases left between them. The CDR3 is CASSLGHDGAGELFF. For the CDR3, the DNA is TGTGCCAGCAGCTTAGGACACGATGGGGCCGGGGAGCTGTTTTTT.

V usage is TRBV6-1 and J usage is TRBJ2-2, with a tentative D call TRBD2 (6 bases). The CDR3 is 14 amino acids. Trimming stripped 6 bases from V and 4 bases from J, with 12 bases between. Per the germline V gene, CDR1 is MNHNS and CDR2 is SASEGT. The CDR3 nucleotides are TGTGCCAGCAGACGCGGGGCGGGCACCGGGGAGCTGTTTTTT. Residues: CASRRGAGTGELFF.

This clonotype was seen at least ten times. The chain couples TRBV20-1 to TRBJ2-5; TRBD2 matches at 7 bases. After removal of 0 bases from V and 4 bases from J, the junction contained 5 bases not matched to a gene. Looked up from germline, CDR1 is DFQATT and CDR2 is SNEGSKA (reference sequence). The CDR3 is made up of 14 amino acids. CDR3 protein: CSARDGGVRETQYF. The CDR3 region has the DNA TGCAGTGCTAGAGATGGGGGGGTCCGAGAGACCCAGTACTTC.

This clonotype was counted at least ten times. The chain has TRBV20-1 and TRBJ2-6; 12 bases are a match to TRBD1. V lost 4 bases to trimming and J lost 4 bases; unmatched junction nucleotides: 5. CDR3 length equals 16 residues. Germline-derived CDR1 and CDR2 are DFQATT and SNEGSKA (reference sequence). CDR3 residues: CSAKGQGALGANVLTF. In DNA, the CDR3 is TGCAGTGCTAAGGGACAGGGGGCGCTGGGGGCCAACGTCCTGACTTTC.

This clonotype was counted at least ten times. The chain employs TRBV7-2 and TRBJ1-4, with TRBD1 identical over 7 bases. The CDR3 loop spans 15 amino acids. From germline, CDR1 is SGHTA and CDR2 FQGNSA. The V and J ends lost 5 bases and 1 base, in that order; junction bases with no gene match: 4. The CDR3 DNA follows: TGTGCCAGCAGCCAGCAGGGGGGAACTAATGAAAAACTGTTTTTT. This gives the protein CASSQQGGTNEKLFF.

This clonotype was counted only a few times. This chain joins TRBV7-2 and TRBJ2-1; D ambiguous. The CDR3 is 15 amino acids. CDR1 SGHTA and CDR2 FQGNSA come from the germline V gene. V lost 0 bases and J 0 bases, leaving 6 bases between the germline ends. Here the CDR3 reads CASSLAGDSYNEQFF. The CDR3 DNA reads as TGTGCCAGCAGCTTAGCTGGGGACTCCTACAATGAGCAGTTCTTC.

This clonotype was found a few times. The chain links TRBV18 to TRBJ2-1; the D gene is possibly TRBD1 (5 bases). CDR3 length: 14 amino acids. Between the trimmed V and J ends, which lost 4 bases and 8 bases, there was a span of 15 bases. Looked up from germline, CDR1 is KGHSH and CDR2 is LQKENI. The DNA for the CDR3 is TGTGCCAGCTCACGAGACAGCCTTCGCGATGAGCAGTTCTTC. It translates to CASSRDSLRDEQFF.

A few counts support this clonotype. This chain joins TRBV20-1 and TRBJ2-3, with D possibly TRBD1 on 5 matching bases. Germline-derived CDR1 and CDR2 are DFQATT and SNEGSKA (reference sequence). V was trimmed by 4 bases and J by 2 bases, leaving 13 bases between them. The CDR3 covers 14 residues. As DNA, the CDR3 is TGCAGTGCTACAGGGCCCCTAAACACAGATACGCAGTATTTT. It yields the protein CSATGPLNTDTQYF.

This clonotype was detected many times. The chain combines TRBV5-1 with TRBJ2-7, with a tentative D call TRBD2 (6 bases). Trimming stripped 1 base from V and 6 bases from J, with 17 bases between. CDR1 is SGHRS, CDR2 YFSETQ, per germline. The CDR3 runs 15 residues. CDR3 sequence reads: CASSLLTGDLSEQYF. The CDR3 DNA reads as TGCGCCAGCAGCTTGTTGACGGGGGATTTATCCGAGCAGTACTTC. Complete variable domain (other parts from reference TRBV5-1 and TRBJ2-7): KAGVTQTPRYLIKTRGQQVTLSCSPISGHRSVSWYQQTPGQGLQFLFEYFSETQRNKGNFPGRFSGRQFSNSRSEMNVSTLELGDSALYLCASSLLTGDLSEQYFGPGTRLTVT.

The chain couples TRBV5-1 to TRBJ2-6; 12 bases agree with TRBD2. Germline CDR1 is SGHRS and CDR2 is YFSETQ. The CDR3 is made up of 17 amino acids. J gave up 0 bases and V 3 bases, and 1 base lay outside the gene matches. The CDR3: CASSWTSGVSGANVLTF. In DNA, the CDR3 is TGCGCCAGCAGCTGGACTAGCGGGGTCTCTGGGGCCAACGTCCTGACTTTC.

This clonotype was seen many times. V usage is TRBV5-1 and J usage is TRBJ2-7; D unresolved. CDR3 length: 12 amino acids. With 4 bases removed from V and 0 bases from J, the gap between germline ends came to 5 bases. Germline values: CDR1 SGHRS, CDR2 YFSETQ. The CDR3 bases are TGCGCCAGCAGCCAGAGCTCCTACGAGCAGTACTTC. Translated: CASSQSSYEQYF.

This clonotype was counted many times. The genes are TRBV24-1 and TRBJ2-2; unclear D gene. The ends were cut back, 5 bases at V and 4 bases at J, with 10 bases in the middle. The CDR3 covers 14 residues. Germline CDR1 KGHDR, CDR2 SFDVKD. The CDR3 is CATSALDATGELFF. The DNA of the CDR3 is TGTGCCACCAGTGCCCTGGATGCCACCGGGGAGCTGTTTTTT.

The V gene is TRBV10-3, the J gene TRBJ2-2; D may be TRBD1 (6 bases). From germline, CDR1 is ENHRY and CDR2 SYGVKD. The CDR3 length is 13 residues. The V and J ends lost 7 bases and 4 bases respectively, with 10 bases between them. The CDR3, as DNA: TGTGCCATCACCGGACAGTCCACCGGGGAGCTGTTTTTT. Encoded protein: CAITGQSTGELFF.

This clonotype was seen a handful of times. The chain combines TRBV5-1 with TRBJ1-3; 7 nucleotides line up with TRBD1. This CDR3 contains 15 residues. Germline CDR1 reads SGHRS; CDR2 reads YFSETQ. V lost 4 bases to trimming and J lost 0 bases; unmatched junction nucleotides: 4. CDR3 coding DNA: TGCGCCAGCAGCCCGGGACAGAACTCTGGAAACACCATATATTTT. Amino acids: CASSPGQNSGNTIYF.

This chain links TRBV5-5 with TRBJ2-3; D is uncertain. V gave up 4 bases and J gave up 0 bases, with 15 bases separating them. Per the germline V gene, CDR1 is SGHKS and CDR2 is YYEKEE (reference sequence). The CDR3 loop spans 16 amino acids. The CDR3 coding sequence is TGTGCCAGCAGCCCCCTCGGGCGGCGAAGCACAGATACGCAGTATTTT. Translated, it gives CASSPLGRRSTDTQYF.

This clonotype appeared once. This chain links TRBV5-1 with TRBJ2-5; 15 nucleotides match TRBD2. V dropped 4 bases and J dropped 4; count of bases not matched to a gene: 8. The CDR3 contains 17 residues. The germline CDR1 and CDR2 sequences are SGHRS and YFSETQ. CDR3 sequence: CASSPGRTSGRVETQYF. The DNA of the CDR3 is TGCGCCAGCAGCCCAGGACGGACTAGCGGGAGGGTAGAGACCCAGTACTTC.

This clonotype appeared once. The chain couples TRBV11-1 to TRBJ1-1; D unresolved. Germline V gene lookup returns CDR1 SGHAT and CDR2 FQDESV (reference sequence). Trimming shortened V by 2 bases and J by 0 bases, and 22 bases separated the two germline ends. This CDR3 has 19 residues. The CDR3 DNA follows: TGTGCCAGCAGCTTAATTCGGACGGGCTTCAGACCAATGAACACTGAAGCTTTCTTT. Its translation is CASSLIRTGFRPMNTEAFF.